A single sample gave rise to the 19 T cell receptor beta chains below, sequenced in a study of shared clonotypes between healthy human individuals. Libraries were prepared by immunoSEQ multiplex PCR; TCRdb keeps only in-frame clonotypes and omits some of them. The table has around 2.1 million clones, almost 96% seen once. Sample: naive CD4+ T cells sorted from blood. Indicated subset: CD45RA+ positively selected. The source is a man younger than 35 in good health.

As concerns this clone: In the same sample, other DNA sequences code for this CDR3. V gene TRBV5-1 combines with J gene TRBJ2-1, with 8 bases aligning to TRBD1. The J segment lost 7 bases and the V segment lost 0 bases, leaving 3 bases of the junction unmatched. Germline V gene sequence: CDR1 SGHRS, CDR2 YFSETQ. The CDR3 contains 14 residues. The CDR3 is CASSLGQGSNEQFF. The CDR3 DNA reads TGCGCCAGCAGCTTGGGACAGGGGTCGAATGAGCAGTTCTTC.

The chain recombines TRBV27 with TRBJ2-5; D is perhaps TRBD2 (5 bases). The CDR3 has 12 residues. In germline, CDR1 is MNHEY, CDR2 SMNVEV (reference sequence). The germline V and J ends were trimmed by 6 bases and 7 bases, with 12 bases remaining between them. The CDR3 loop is CASSPLAGTQYF. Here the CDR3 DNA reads TGTGCCAGCAGCCCCCTGGCGGGGACCCAGTACTTC.

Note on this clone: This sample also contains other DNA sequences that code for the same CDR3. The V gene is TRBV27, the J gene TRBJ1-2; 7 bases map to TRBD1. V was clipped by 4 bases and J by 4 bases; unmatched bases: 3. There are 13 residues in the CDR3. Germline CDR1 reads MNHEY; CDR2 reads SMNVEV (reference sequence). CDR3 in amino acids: CASSSTGAYGYTF. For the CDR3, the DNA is TGTGCCAGCAGTTCCACAGGGGCCTATGGCTACACCTTC.

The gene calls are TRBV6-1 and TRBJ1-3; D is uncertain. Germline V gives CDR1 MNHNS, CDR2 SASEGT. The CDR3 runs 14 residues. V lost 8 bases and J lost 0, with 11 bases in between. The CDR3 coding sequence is TGTGCCAGCCAAAATGACCTCTCTGGAAACACCATATATTTT. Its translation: CASQNDLSGNTIYF.

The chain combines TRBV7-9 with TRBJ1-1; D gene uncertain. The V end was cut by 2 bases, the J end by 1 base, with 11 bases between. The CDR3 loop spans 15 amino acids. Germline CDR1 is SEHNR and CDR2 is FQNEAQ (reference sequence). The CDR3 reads CASSLRRDSNTEAFF. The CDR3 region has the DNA TGTGCCAGCAGCTTAAGGAGGGATTCGAACACTGAAGCTTTCTTT.

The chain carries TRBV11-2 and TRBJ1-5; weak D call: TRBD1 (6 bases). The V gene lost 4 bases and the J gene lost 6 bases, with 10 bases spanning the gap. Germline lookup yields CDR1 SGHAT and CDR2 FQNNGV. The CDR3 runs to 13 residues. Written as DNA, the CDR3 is TGTGCCAGCAGCTCCCAACAGGGTCAGCCCCAGCATTTT. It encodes CASSSQQGQPQHF.

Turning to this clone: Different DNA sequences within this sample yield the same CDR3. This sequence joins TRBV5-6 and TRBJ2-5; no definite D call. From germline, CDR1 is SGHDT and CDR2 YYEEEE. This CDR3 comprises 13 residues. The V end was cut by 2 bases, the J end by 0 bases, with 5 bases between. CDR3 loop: CASSFINQETQYF. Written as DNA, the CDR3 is TGTGCCAGCAGCTTTATTAACCAAGAGACCCAGTACTTC.

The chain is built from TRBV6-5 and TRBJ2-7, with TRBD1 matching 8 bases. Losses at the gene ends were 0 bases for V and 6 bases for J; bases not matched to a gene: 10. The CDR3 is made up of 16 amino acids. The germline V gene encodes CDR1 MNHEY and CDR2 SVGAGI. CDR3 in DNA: TGTGCCAGCAGTTACTCGGGGGAGACAGGGGTGTCCGAGCAGTACTTC. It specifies CASSYSGETGVSEQYF.

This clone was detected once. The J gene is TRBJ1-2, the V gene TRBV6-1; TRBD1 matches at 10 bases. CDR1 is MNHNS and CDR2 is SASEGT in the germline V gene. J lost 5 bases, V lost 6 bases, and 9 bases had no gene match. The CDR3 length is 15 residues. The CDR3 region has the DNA TGTGCCAGCAGCGTCGGACAGGGGGGTGGGTATGGCTACACCTTC. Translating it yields CASSVGQGGGYGYTF.

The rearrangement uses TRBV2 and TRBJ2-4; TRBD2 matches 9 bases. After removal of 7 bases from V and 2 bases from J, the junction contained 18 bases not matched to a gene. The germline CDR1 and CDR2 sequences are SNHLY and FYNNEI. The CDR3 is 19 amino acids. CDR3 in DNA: TGTGCCAGCACCGAAAGGGCAGCGGGGGGCCCAGTGACCAAAAACATTCAGTACTTC. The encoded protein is CASTERAAGGPVTKNIQYF.

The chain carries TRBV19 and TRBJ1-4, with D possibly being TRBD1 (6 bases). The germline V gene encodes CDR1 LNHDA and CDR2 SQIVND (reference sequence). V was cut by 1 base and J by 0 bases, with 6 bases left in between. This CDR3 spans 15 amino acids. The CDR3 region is CASSIGTATNEKLFF. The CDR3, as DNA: TGTGCCAGTAGTATAGGGACAGCAACTAATGAAAAACTGTTTTTT.

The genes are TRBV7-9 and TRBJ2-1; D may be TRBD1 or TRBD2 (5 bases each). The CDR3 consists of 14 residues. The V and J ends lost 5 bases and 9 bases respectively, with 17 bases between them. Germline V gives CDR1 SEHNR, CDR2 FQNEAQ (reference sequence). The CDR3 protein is CASSGRDPFTEQFF. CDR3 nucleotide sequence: TGTGCCAGCAGCGGCCGGGACCCATTCACTGAGCAGTTCTTC.

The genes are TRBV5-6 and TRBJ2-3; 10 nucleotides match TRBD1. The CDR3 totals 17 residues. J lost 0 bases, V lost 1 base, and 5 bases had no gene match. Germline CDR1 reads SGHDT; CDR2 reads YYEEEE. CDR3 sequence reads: CASSLRQGALSTDTQYF. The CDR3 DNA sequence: TGTGCCAGCAGCTTGAGACAGGGGGCGCTGAGCACAGATACGCAGTATTTT. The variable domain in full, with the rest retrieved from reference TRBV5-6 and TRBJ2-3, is DAGVTQSPTHLIKTRGQQVTLRCSPKSGHDTVSWYQQALGQGPQFIFQYYEEEERQRGNFPDRFSGHQFPNYSSELNVNALLLGDSALYLCASSLRQGALSTDTQYFGPGTRLTVL.

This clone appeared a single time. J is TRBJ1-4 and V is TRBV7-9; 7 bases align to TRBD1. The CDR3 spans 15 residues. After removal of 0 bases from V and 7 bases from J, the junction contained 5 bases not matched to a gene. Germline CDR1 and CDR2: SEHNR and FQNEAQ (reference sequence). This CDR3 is CASSLAGGGGEKLFF. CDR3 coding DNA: TGTGCCAGCAGCTTAGCTGGAGGGGGCGGTGAAAAACTGTTTTTT. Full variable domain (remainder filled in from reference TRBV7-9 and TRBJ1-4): DTGVSQNPRHKITKRGQNVTFRCDPISEHNRLYWYRQTLGQGPEFLTYFQNEAQLEKSRLLSDRFSAERPKGSFSTLEIQRTEQGDSAMYLCASSLAGGGGEKLFFGSGTQLSVL.

CDR3 in DNA: TGTGCCAGCAGTCAAGAAAACCGGAGGACCGGGGAGCTGTTTTTT. This codes for CASSQENRRTGELFF. This chain uses TRBV2 with TRBJ2-2, with D possibly matching TRBD2 (5 bases). The CDR3 has 15 amino acids. The germline CDR1 and CDR2 sequences are SNHLY and FYNNEI. Trimming pared 5 bases from V and 5 bases from J, leaving 15 bases between.

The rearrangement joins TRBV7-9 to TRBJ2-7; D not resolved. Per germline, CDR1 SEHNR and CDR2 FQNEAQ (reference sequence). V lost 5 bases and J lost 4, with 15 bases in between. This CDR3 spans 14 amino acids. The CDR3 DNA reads TGTGCCAGCAGCCCCCTAAAAGGCGTTTACGAGCAGTACTTC. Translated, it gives CASSPLKGVYEQYF. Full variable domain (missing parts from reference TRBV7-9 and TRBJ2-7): DTGVSQNPRHKITKRGQNVTFRCDPISEHNRLYWYRQTLGQGPEFLTYFQNEAQLEKSRLLSDRFSAERPKGSFSTLEIQRTEQGDSAMYLCASSPLKGVYEQYFGPGTRLTVT.

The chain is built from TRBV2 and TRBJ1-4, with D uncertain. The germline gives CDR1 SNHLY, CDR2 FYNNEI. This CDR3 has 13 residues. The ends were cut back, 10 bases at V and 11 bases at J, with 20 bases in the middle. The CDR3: CATMEGRNGKLFF. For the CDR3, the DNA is TGTGCCACCATGGAGGGCCGGAACGGGAAACTGTTTTTT.

The CDR3 loop reads CASSRRADPNTGELFF. The CDR3 DNA reads as TGTGCCAGCAGCCGAAGGGCAGATCCGAACACCGGGGAGCTGTTTTTT. The chain recombines TRBV9 with TRBJ2-2; D is ambiguous. The CDR3 consists of 16 residues. Germline V gives CDR1 SGDLS, CDR2 YYNGEE. Trimming pared 4 bases from V and 0 bases from J, leaving 13 bases between. Together with reference TRBV9 and TRBJ2-2, the CDR3 gives the full variable domain: DSGVTQTPKHLITATGQRVTLRCSPRSGDLSVYWYQQSLDQGLQFLIQYYNGEERAKGNILERFSAQQFPDLHSELNLSSLELGDSALYFCASSRRADPNTGELFFGEGSRLTVL.

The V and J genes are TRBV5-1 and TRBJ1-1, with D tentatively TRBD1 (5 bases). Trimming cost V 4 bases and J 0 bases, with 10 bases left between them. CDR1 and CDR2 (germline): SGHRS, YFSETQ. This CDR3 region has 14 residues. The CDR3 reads CASSRTQLNTEAFF. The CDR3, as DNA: TGCGCCAGCAGCAGGACACAACTGAACACTGAAGCTTTCTTT.